Sequencing of this T cell receptor beta chain was carried out in a study of cytomegalovirus exposure and HLA in healthy donors. This CDR3 comprises 14 residues. V shed 8 bases and J 1 base; nucleotides not matched to a gene: 7. The germline CDR1 and CDR2 sequences are LNHDA and SQIVND (reference sequence). In this sample, this clone turned up a few times. With 60 Vbeta and 13 Jbeta primers, the PCR was carried out. Assay: immunoSEQ multiplex PCR; the TCRdb copy retains only in-frame clones and omits some. This sample has more than 100,000 clones, with approximately 70% found just once. This chain joins TRBV19 and TRBJ1-1; 7 bases fit TRBD1. The sequenced material came from PBMCs. The sequence derives from a young man in good health and CMV-seronegative. The CDR3 region has the DNA TGTGCCAGTGCGACCGGGACAGCGAACACTGAAGCTTTCTTT. Its translation is CASATGTANTEAFF. The full variable domain, with the rest looked up from reference TRBV19 and TRBJ1-1, is DGGITQSPKYLFRKEGQNVTLSCEQNLNHDAMYWYRQDPGQGLRLIYYSQIVNDFQKGDIAEGYSVSREKKESFPLTVTSAQKNPTAFYLCASATGTANTEAFFGQGTRLTVV.